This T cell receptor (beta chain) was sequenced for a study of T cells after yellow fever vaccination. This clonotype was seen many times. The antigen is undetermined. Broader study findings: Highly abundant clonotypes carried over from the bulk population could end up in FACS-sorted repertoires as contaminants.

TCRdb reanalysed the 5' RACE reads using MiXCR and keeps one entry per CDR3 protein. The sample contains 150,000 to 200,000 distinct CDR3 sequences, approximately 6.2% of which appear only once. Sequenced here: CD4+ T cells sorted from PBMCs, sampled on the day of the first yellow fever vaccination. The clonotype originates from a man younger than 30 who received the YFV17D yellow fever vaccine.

The CDR3 DNA reads as TGTGCCAGCAGCCTTTTACCGGGACAGACCTACAATGAGCAGTTCTTC. This sequence encodes CASSLLPGQTYNEQFF. The chain employs TRBV4-2 and TRBJ2-1; 7 nucleotides line up with TRBD1. Germline values: CDR1 LGHNA, CDR2 YNFKEQ. V dropped 4 bases and J dropped 2; count of bases not matched to a gene: 8. The CDR3 has 16 amino acids.